The sequence of this T cell receptor (beta chain) was determined in a study of regulatory T cells in long-lasting Graves disease. Time point denoted: newly diagnosed GD, antithyroid drugs for less than 3 months. After RNA was extracted from PBMCs, the TCR library was made from it. The CDR3 covers 16 residues. The V gene's germline CDR1 is KGHSH and CDR2 LQKENI. This clonotype was detected a few times. The junction and the germline gene differ at one end; a read error may be behind it. The TCR beta library used iRepertoire HTBI primers with Arm-PCR amplification of CDR3. TCRdb reanalysed the multiplex PCR reads using MiXCR and keeps one entry per CDR3 protein. The sample shows 400,000 to 500,000 distinct CDR3 sequences, 12% to 15% of them seen only once. The sample was also linked to a second study, of T cells in Graves' hyperthyroidism and ophthalmopathy. From that report: Blood held most thyroid clonotypes expanded above 0.001 frequency.

V is TRBV18 and J is TRBJ2-1, with D possibly TRBD2 on 6 matching bases. The clonotype originates from a woman aged 45-59 years with Graves disease. Sample: peripheral blood mononuclear cells (PBMCs), taken at new diagnosis, from a patient treated with antithyroid drugs. CDR3 residues: CASSPFAGPSSNEQLF. As DNA, the CDR3 is TGTGCCAGCTCACCATTTGCGGGACCAAGTAGCAATGAGCAGCTCTTC.